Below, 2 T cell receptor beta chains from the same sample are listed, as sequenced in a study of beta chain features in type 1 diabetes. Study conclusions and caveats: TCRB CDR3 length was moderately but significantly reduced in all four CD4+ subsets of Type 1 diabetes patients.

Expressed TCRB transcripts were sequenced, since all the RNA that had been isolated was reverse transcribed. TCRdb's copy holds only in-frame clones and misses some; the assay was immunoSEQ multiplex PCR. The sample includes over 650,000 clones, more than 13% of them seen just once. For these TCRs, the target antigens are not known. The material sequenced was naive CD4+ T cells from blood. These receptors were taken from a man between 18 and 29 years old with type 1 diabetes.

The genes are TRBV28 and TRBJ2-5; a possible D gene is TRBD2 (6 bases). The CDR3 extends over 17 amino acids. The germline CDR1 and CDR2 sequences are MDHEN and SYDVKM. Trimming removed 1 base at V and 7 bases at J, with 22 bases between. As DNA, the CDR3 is TGTGCCAGCAGTTTATACGTTAGCGGAGGGCCCCCAAGGACCCAGTACTTC. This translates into CASSLYVSGGPPRTQYF.

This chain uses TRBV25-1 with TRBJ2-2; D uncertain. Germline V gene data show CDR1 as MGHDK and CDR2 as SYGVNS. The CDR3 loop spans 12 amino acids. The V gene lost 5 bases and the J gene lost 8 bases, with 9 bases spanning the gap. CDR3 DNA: TGTGCCAGCAGTCCCCTGGTAGGGGAGCTGTTTTTT. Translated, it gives CASSPLVGELFF.